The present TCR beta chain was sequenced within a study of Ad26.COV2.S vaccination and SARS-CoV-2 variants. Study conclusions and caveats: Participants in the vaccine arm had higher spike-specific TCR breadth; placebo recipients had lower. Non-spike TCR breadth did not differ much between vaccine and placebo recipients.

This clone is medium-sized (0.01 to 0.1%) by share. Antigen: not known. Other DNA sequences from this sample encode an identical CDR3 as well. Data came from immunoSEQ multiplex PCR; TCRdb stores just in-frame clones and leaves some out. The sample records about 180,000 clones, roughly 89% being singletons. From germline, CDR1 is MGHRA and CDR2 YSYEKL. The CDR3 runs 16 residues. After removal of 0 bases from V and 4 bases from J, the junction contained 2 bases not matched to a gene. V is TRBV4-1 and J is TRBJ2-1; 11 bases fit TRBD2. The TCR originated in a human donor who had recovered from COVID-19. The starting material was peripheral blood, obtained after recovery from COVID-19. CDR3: CASSQEGTSGYNEQFF. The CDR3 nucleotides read TGCGCCAGCAGCCAAGAAGGGACTAGCGGTTACAATGAGCAGTTCTTC.